This TCR beta chain stems from a study of radiotherapy plus CTLA-4 blockade in lung cancer. This clone was picked up a small number of times. The antigen remains unidentified. TCRdb's copy holds only in-frame clones and misses some; the assay was immunoSEQ multiplex PCR. The sample carries over 85,000 clones, about 86% recorded once. The V end lost 4 bases, the J end lost 0 bases, and 10 bases lay between the germline ends. The CDR3 is 16 amino acids. Germline CDR1 and CDR2: SGHVS and FQNEAQ. Overall study findings and caveats: An expansion of tumor-derived TCR clones occurred in blood after radiotherapy plus ipilimumab.

This TCR was recovered from a human donor with non-small cell lung cancer that progressed on radiotherapy plus ipilimumab. The specimen was peripheral blood, collected from a patient treated with radiotherapy plus ipilimumab. The V gene is TRBV7-8, the J gene TRBJ2-6; D not resolved. The CDR3 DNA follows: TGTGCCAGCAGCTCTTCGACCCTCTCTGGGGCCAACGTCCTGACTTTC. Residues: CASSSSTLSGANVLTF. The full variable domain, its missing parts supplied by reference TRBV7-8 and TRBJ2-6, is GAGVSQSPRYKVAKRGQDVALRCDPISGHVSLFWYQQALGQGPEFLTYFQNEAQLDKSGLPSDRFFAERPEGSVSTLKIQRTQQEDSAVYLCASSSSTLSGANVLTFGAGSRLTVL.